This TCR beta chain is drawn from a study of regulatory T cells in long-lasting Graves disease. Notes on the study in general: Less diverse TCR repertoires were seen in persistent Graves' patients than in newly diagnosed ones. Patients with persistent disease shared 2,741 public clonotypes, outpacing the 900 to 1,000 shared by new patients.

This clonotype was observed once. Its antigen is not known. The CDR3 spans 18 residues. With V trimmed by 2 bases and J by 4 bases, 15 bases remained unmatched. The V gene's germline CDR1 is MNHNS and CDR2 SASEGT. Researchers made TCR beta libraries by using iRepertoire HTBI primers and running Arm-PCR on CDR3 regions. As originally analysed: Taken together, the samples had around 60 TRBV and more than 11 TRBJ segments identified. TCRdb analysed the multiplex PCR reads with MiXCR anew, one entry per CDR3 protein. The V and J calls and clone size are TCRdb's, not the authors'. The profile covers under 350,000 distinct CDR3 sequences, with 20% to 25% appearing a single time and more than 50% taken by the ten largest. Time point of the sample: persistent/refractory GD, antithyroid drugs over 5 years with positive TRAb. Extracted PBMC RNA gave rise to the TCR library.

Source: peripheral blood mononuclear cells (PBMCs), taken when the disease was refractory, from a patient treated with antithyroid drugs. This rearrangement joins TRBV6-1 to TRBJ2-3, with 7 bases identical to TRBD2. The clonotype was recovered from a female donor with Graves disease. The CDR3 nucleotides are TGTGCCAGCAGTGAACTCCTCGGCGGCGGGAGAGGCGCAGATACGCAGTATTTT. Translated: CASSELLGGGRGADTQYF.